The 22 T cell receptor beta chains presented below share a single source sample, sequenced in a study of blood T cell repertoires in COVID-19. Generated by immunoSEQ multiplex PCR, the TCRdb table keeps only in-frame clones and is missing some. Among 85,000 to 100,000 clones listed, about 83% were seen once. Material: peripheral blood. The source is a woman aged 55-70 years with COVID-19, enrolled during active disease.

The CDR3 reads CASRLSGGTNTGELFF. The CDR3 DNA is TGTGCCAGCAGGCTTAGCGGGGGGACGAACACCGGGGAGCTGTTTTTT. The chain recombines TRBV27 with TRBJ2-2; 10 bases agree with TRBD2. This CDR3 region has 16 residues. Trimming at V came to 6 bases and at J to 0 bases, leaving 4 bases not matched to a gene. The V gene's germline CDR1 is MNHEY and CDR2 SMNVEV (reference sequence).

The chain combines TRBV5-5 with TRBJ2-7, with TRBD2 as a possible D gene (5 bases). Germline CDR1 SGHKS, CDR2 YYEKEE (reference sequence). V lost 5 bases and J lost 2, with 17 bases in between. The CDR3 spans 15 residues. CDR3 nucleotides: TGTGCCAGCAGACAGCCCCTCGGGAAAACCTACGAGCAGTACTTC. This gives the protein CASRQPLGKTYEQYF.

This clone was seen only a few times. The J gene is TRBJ2-7, the V gene TRBV7-9; D uncertain. Germline CDR1 reads SEHNR; CDR2 reads FQNEAQ (reference sequence). CDR3 size: 12 residues. Trimming took 2 bases from V and 9 from J, leaving 11 bases between them. CDR3 residues: CASSLLESGQYF. The CDR3 DNA follows: TGTGCCAGCAGCTTATTAGAATCTGGGCAGTACTTC.

This chain links TRBV9 with TRBJ1-1; D is unresolved. This CDR3 has 13 amino acids. Germline assignment: CDR1 SGDLS and CDR2 YYNGEE. The V end lost 0 bases, the J end lost 3 bases, and 6 bases lay between the germline ends. The CDR3 region has the DNA TGTGCCAGCAGCGTAGCACAGCACACTGAAGCTTTCTTT. Amino acid sequence: CASSVAQHTEAFF.

The chain couples TRBV11-3 to TRBJ2-3; tentative D call: TRBD1 (5 bases). V lost 5 bases and J lost 4, with 13 bases in between. Germline assignment: CDR1 SGHNT and CDR2 YENEEA. The CDR3 extends over 14 amino acids. The CDR3 DNA sequence: TGTGCCAGCAGCAAAAGCAGGGTTGCAGATACGCAGTATTTT. Translating it yields CASSKSRVADTQYF.

In this sample, this clone turned up once. The chain couples TRBV24-1 to TRBJ1-5; TRBD1 is a possible D gene (5 bases). The germline CDR1 and CDR2 sequences are KGHDR and SFDVKD. The CDR3 totals 14 residues. V was pared by 2 bases and J by 5 bases, with 9 bases between. In DNA, the CDR3 is TGTGCCACCAGTGATTCAGCCAGGGATCAGCCCCAGCATTTT. This codes for CATSDSARDQPQHF.

The chain carries TRBV7-9 and TRBJ1-1; TRBD1 might be the D (6 bases). Germline V gene sequence: CDR1 SEHNR, CDR2 FQNEAQ (reference sequence). V was clipped by 4 bases and J by 5 bases, with 8 bases between them. There are 12 residues in the CDR3. The CDR3 protein is CASSSQGTEAFF. In nucleotides, the CDR3 is TGTGCCAGCAGCTCACAGGGAACTGAAGCTTTCTTT.

The rearrangement links TRBV7-6 to TRBJ1-4; TRBD1 is a possible D gene (6 bases). Germline assignment: CDR1 SGHVS and CDR2 FNYEAQ. The CDR3 extends over 15 amino acids. Trimming stripped 3 bases from V and 7 bases from J, with 15 bases between. This chain's CDR3 is CASSFGRNRVEKLFF. The CDR3 DNA is TGTGCCAGCAGCTTCGGCCGCAACAGGGTTGAAAAACTGTTTTTT.

The chain carries TRBV4-3 and TRBJ2-3; TRBD2 is a possible D gene (7 bases). The V gene lost 3 bases and the J gene lost 5 bases, with 15 bases spanning the gap. Germline V gene data show CDR1 as LGHNA and CDR2 as YSLEER. The CDR3 contains 15 residues. CDR3 loop: CASSQTRGGGDTQYF. CDR3 sequence (DNA): TGCGCCAGCAGCCAGACTAGGGGGGGTGGAGATACGCAGTATTTT.

This rearrangement joins TRBV6-6 to TRBJ2-1; D call uncertain. Germline CDR1 reads MNHNY; CDR2 reads SVGAGI (reference sequence). Between the trimmed V and J ends, which lost 2 bases and 4 bases, there was a span of 9 bases. CDR3 length: 14 amino acids. In DNA form, the CDR3 reads TGTGCCAGCAGTTACCCCGACTTTTACAATGAGCAGTTCTTC. Protein sequence: CASSYPDFYNEQFF.

This clone was detected only once. The chain has TRBV21-1 and TRBJ2-5; the DNA was not compared with TRBD2, the D call given in the table. TRBV21-1 is marked as a pseudogene. The CDR3 consists of 13 residues. This CDR3 is CASSRSRGETQYF. CDR3 DNA sequence: TGTGCCAGCAGCAGATCCCGGGGAGAGACCCAGTACTTC.

The chain employs TRBV30 and TRBJ2-2; 7 bases agree with TRBD2. Germline-derived CDR1 and CDR2 are GTSNPN and SVGIG (reference sequence). The V gene end was trimmed by 2 bases and the J gene end by 4 bases; junction bases not matched to a gene: 10. There are 16 residues in the CDR3. The CDR3 region is CAWSPAPSGVTGELFF. For the CDR3, the DNA is TGTGCCTGGAGTCCCGCCCCAAGCGGGGTCACCGGGGAGCTGTTTTTT.

The chain is built from TRBV5-1 and TRBJ2-3; TRBD1 might be the D (5 bases). Germline loops: CDR1 SGHRS, CDR2 YFSETQ. The CDR3 has 15 amino acids. The V end lost 0 bases, the J end lost 4 bases, and 12 bases lay between the germline ends. CDR3 loop: CASSLVGRVPDTQYF. CDR3 bases: TGCGCCAGCAGCTTGGTAGGCAGGGTCCCAGATACGCAGTATTTT.

The chain is built from TRBV5-1 and TRBJ2-2; 11 bases agree with TRBD1. The V gene end was trimmed by 7 bases and the J gene end by 5 bases; junction bases not matched to a gene: 7. The CDR3 consists of 15 residues. Germline values: CDR1 SGHRS, CDR2 YFSETQ. CDR3: CASSSGTGGTGELFF. The CDR3 DNA reads as TGCGCCAGCTCCTCCGGGACAGGGGGGACCGGGGAGCTGTTTTTT. Full variable domain (rest looked up from reference TRBV5-1 and TRBJ2-2): KAGVTQTPRYLIKTRGQQVTLSCSPISGHRSVSWYQQTPGQGLQFLFEYFSETQRNKGNFPGRFSGRQFSNSRSEMNVSTLELGDSALYLCASSSGTGGTGELFFGEGSRLTVL.

The J gene is TRBJ2-7, the V gene TRBV7-6; D possibly corresponds to TRBD1 (7 bases). Trimming cost V 1 base and J 3 bases, with 10 bases left between them. Looked up from germline, CDR1 is SGHVS and CDR2 is FNYEAQ. This CDR3 is 14 amino acids long. Here the CDR3 DNA reads TGTGCCAGCAGCTTAGGACAGGGACTCTACGAGCAGTACTTC. It encodes CASSLGQGLYEQYF.

This chain uses TRBV6-6 with TRBJ2-7, with 8 bases matching TRBD1. Germline CDR1 and CDR2: MNHNY and SVGAGI (reference sequence). The V and J ends lost 10 bases and 1 base, in that order; junction bases with no gene match: 6. The CDR3 loop spans 13 amino acids. The CDR3 region is CATGQGLSYEQYF. As DNA, the CDR3 is TGTGCCACCGGACAGGGTTTATCCTACGAGCAGTACTTC.

The CDR3 loop reads CASSFDGQQTDTQYF. The CDR3 DNA sequence: TGTGCCAGCAGCTTCGACGGACAGCAAACAGATACGCAGTATTTT. This rearrangement joins TRBV5-5 to TRBJ2-3; D possibly corresponds to TRBD1 (6 bases). V was clipped by 2 bases and J by 3 bases, with 13 bases between them. This CDR3 has 15 amino acids. In germline, CDR1 is SGHKS, CDR2 YYEKEE (reference sequence).

This clone has just one count. The chain joins TRBV7-9 to TRBJ1-5; tentative D call: TRBD1 (6 bases). Germline V CDR1 and CDR2: SEHNR, FQNEAQ (reference sequence). The CDR3 is made up of 13 amino acids. V was pared by 4 bases and J by 5 bases, with 9 bases between. CDR3 protein: CASSSTGYQPQHF. The CDR3 nucleotides are TGTGCCAGCAGCTCGACAGGTTATCAGCCCCAGCATTTT.

This chain joins TRBV28 and TRBJ1-3; no clear D gene. Germline V lookup: CDR1 MDHEN, CDR2 SYDVKM. CDR3 size: 13 residues. V lost 5 bases, J lost 3 bases, and 8 bases lay in between. The CDR3 is CASSKSGGNTIYF. The CDR3, as DNA: TGTGCCAGCAGTAAGAGTGGTGGAAACACCATATATTTT.

The J gene is TRBJ1-1, the V gene TRBV6-1, with a tentative D call TRBD1 (6 bases). The CDR3 covers 15 residues. CDR1 and CDR2 from the germline V gene are MNHNS and SASEGT. V was trimmed by 2 bases and J by 0 bases, leaving 10 bases between them. The CDR3 region is CASSEPRGMNTEAFF. In DNA form, the CDR3 reads TGTGCCAGCAGTGAACCCAGGGGAATGAACACTGAAGCTTTCTTT.

The rearrangement uses TRBV2 and TRBJ1-2; tentative D call: TRBD1 (6 bases). This CDR3 contains 15 residues. Germline V lookup: CDR1 SNHLY, CDR2 FYNNEI. Trimming removed 6 bases from V and 2 bases from J, with 16 bases in between. CDR3 residues: CASRWTDFVNYGYTF. The CDR3 DNA sequence: TGTGCCAGCAGGTGGACAGACTTTGTAAACTATGGCTACACCTTC.

The genes are TRBV27 and TRBJ2-2; D is unclear. CDR1 is MNHEY, CDR2 SMNVEV, per germline (reference sequence). This CDR3 has 12 residues. Trimming removed 6 bases from V and 7 bases from J, with 9 bases in between. The CDR3 nucleotides read TGTGCCAGCAGCCCCCGTAACGGGGAGCTGTTTTTT. Encoded protein: CASSPRNGELFF.